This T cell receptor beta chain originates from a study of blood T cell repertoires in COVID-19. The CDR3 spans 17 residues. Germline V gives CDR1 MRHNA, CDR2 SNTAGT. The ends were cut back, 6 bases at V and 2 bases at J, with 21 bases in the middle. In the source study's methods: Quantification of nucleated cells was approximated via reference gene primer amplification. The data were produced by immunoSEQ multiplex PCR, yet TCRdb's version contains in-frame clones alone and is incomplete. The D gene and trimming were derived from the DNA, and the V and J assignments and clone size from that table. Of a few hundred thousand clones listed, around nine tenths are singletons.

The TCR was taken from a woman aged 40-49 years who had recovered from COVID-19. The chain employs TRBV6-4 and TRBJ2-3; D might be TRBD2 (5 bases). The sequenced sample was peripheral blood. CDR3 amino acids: CASRLIPHRDNTDTQYF. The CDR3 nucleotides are TGTGCCAGCAGGCTAATCCCTCATCGGGATAACACAGATACGCAGTATTTT.